The T cell receptor (beta chain) under discussion was sequenced for a study of OX40 agonist ivuxolimab in advanced cancers. As for the study in general: Treatment of patients was with ivuxolimab, an agonistic anti-OX40 (CD134) antibody. Two patients with cutaneous melanoma and one with hepatocellular carcinoma, three in total, showed partial responses. The study, taken as a whole, reports: Expanded clones were, on average, more numerous among CD8+ T cells than CD4+. Partial responders receiving 0.1-3.0 mg/kg showed among the lowest clonal expansion.

Concerning this clone: Its cognate antigen is unknown.

CDR3 length: 14 amino acids. The trim removed 6 bases at V and 6 bases at J, leaving 9 bases unmatched. Germline V gene lookup returns CDR1 MNHEY and CDR2 SVGAGI. Repertoires were generated with immunoSEQ multiplex PCR, while TCRdb's copy carries only in-frame clones and drops some. The sample carries roughly 56,000 clones, around 83% recorded once. The source material was CD4+ or CD8+ T cells sorted from blood, sampled in a trial of the OX40 agonist ivuxolimab. The TCR was taken from an adult with an advanced solid tumor such as melanoma, head and neck, liver or kidney cancer. V and J are TRBV6-5 and TRBJ2-3; TRBD2 agrees at 7 bases. CDR3 in DNA: TGTGCCAGCAGCCCCCCCCAGACTAGCGATACGCAGTATTTT. Protein sequence: CASSPPQTSDTQYF.